Listed below are T cell receptor beta chains from one sample, sequenced in a study of blood T cell repertoires in COVID-19. Produced via immunoSEQ multiplex PCR; TCRdb's table is partial and in-frame only. The repertoire holds a few hundred thousand clones, with around 85% as singletons. Sequences were obtained from peripheral blood. The receptor set was obtained from a woman in her 70s with COVID-19, enrolled during active disease. Both conserved end residues are part of each CDR3. The D gene is left open where the match is weak. Some rows mark clone size as missing; the rest say once, few, many or name a class of expanded clone.

CDR3 protein: CASSLQGARETQYF; CDR3 DNA: TGTGCCAGCAGTTTACAGGGGGCACGAGAGACCCAGTACTTC; D gene: TRBD1; J gene: TRBJ2-5; clone size: .; V gene: TRBV6-5
CDR3 protein: CASGQGKEQYF; CDR3 DNA: TGTGCCAGCGGACAGGGTAAAGAGCAGTACTTC; D gene: TRBD1; J gene: TRBJ2-7; clone size: .; V gene: TRBV3-1/TRBV3-2
CDR3 protein: CASSLRASGADTQYF; CDR3 DNA: TGTGCCAGCAGCTTAAGGGCTAGCGGGGCAGATACGCAGTATTTT; D gene: TRBD2; J gene: TRBJ2-3; clone size: .; V gene: TRBV7-2
CDR3 protein: CASSLAGNTEAFF; CDR3 DNA: TGTGCCAGCAGCTTAGCCGGGAACACTGAAGCTTTCTTT; D gene: .; J gene: TRBJ1-1; clone size: .; V gene: TRBV11-3
CDR3 protein: CASSRGQGVVLRGTEAFF; CDR3 DNA: TGTGCCAGTAGTAGGGGACAGGGGGTTGTCCTTCGGGGCACTGAAGCTTTCTTT; D gene: TRBD1; J gene: TRBJ1-1; clone size: .; V gene: TRBV19
CDR3 protein: CASSLVAPETQYF; CDR3 DNA: TGTGCTAGCAGCTTAGTGGCCCCGGAGACCCAGTACTTC; D gene: .; J gene: TRBJ2-5; clone size: .; V gene: TRBV7-7
CDR3 protein: CASHQRNTDTQYF; CDR3 DNA: TGTGCCAGTCATCAGCGTAACACAGATACGCAGTATTTT; D gene: .; J gene: TRBJ2-3; clone size: few; V gene: TRBV19
CDR3 protein: CASSWGRGTQYF; CDR3 DNA: TGTGCCAGCAGCTGGGGCAGGGGTACGCAGTATTTT; D gene: .; J gene: TRBJ2-3; clone size: .; V gene: TRBV5-6
CDR3 protein: CASGLVLADTQYF; CDR3 DNA: TGTGCTAGTGGTTTGGTACTAGCAGATACGCAGTATTTT; D gene: .; J gene: TRBJ2-3; clone size: .; V gene: TRBV12-5
CDR3 protein: CASQLGTETNYGYTF; CDR3 DNA: TGCGCCAGCCAGCTTGGGACAGAAACTAACTATGGCTACACCTTC; D gene: TRBD1; J gene: TRBJ1-2; clone size: .; V gene: TRBV23-1
CDR3 protein: CASSQGASGDTTGELFF; CDR3 DNA: TGCGCCAGCAGCCAAGGAGCTAGCGGGGATACTACCGGGGAGCTGTTTTTT; D gene: TRBD2; J gene: TRBJ2-2; clone size: .; V gene: TRBV4-3
CDR3 protein: CASSWGTSGNNEQFF; CDR3 DNA: TGTGCCAGCAGCTGGGGGACTAGCGGAAACAATGAGCAGTTCTTC; D gene: TRBD2; J gene: TRBJ2-1; clone size: .; V gene: TRBV7-2
CDR3 protein: CASSRTGDGYTF; CDR3 DNA: TGTGCCAGCAGTCGTACAGGGGATGGCTACACCTTC; D gene: TRBD1; J gene: TRBJ1-2; clone size: .; V gene: TRBV7-8
CDR3 protein: CASSLEAGIANYGYTF; CDR3 DNA: TGTGCCAGCAGCTTGGAGGCGGGAATTGCTAACTATGGCTACACCTTC; D gene: .; J gene: TRBJ1-2; clone size: .; V gene: TRBV5-4
CDR3 protein: CASSSFGSGLGSGNTIYF; CDR3 DNA: TGTGCCAGCAGTTCGTTCGGGTCCGGTTTGGGCTCTGGAAACACCATATATTTT; D gene: .; J gene: TRBJ1-3; clone size: .; V gene: TRBV27
CDR3 protein: CALRQGSANTEAFF; CDR3 DNA: TGTGCCTTGCGACAGGGGTCGGCGAACACTGAAGCTTTCTTT; D gene: TRBD1; J gene: TRBJ1-1; clone size: .; V gene: TRBV30
CDR3 protein: CASRQGLTDTQYF; CDR3 DNA: TGTGCCAGCAGGCAGGGCCTCACAGATACGCAGTATTTT; D gene: .; J gene: TRBJ2-3; clone size: .; V gene: TRBV5-4
CDR3 protein: CASSPGLNQPQHF; CDR3 DNA: TGTGCCAGCAGCCCCGGACTTAATCAGCCCCAGCATTTT; D gene: .; J gene: TRBJ1-5; clone size: .; V gene: TRBV3-1/TRBV3-2
CDR3 protein: CASSESVATGAQYF; CDR3 DNA: TGCGCCAGCAGTGAGTCGGTGGCCACGGGGGCCCAGTACTTC; D gene: .; J gene: TRBJ2-5; clone size: .; V gene: TRBV10-2
CDR3 protein: CASSTQGSSNYGYTF; CDR3 DNA: TGTGCCAGTAGTACGCAGGGGTCGAGTAACTATGGCTACACCTTC; D gene: .; J gene: TRBJ1-2; clone size: .; V gene: TRBV19
CDR3 protein: CASSLFGPVNTEAFF; CDR3 DNA: TGTGCCAGCAGTTTATTCGGTCCGGTGAACACTGAAGCTTTCTTT; D gene: .; J gene: TRBJ1-1; clone size: .; V gene: TRBV27
CDR3 protein: CASSVAFGAANTGELFF; CDR3 DNA: TGTGCCAGCAGCGTAGCGTTCGGCGCGGCGAACACCGGGGAGCTGTTTTTT; D gene: .; J gene: TRBJ2-2; clone size: .; V gene: TRBV9
CDR3 protein: CSVGGLAGGLRTDTQYF; CDR3 DNA: TGCAGCGTTGGGGGACTAGCGGGAGGTTTGCGCACAGATACGCAGTATTTT; D gene: TRBD2; J gene: TRBJ2-3; clone size: .; V gene: TRBV29-1
CDR3 protein: CASSMGASSGNTIYF; CDR3 DNA: TGTGCCAGCAGTATGGGAGCTTCCTCTGGAAACACCATATATTTT; D gene: .; J gene: TRBJ1-3; clone size: .; V gene: TRBV2
CDR3 protein: CASSKQDSTDTQYF; CDR3 DNA: TGTGCCAGCTCAAAACAGGATAGCACAGATACGCAGTATTTT; D gene: .; J gene: TRBJ2-3; clone size: .; V gene: TRBV18
CDR3 protein: CASRRGQGLTGELFF; CDR3 DNA: TGTGCCAGCCGCCGGGGACAGGGACTCACCGGGGAGCTGTTTTTT; D gene: TRBD1; J gene: TRBJ2-2; clone size: .; V gene: TRBV6-2/TRBV6-3